The table lists the clone carrying this TCR beta chain with a few counts. Its matching antigen is unknown. Healthy adults negative for HIV, lacking recent acute infections or vaccinations, served as donors. The data were taken from a study of shared clonotypes between healthy human individuals. The assay ran at deep level. Data came from immunoSEQ multiplex PCR; TCRdb stores just in-frame clones and leaves some out. This table holds hundreds of thousands of clones, around 78% found once. Trimming took off 11 bases at V and 0 bases at J, with 11 bases between the two ends. The CDR3 consists of 13 residues. The germline V gene encodes CDR1 LNHDA and CDR2 SQIVND (reference sequence). Study-wide findings and caveats: Clonotypes shared by all four donors outscored non-shared clonotypes in generation probability. Collection of samples was limited to blood; tissue repertoires likely differ.

The sequence was collected from a woman aged 25-40 years in good health. J is TRBJ1-5 and V is TRBV19; D is uncertain. The specimen was memory CD4+ T cells sorted from blood. Subset: CD45RA-negative fraction. The CDR3 coding sequence is TGTGCCTCAAATGGGGTTAGCAATCAGCCCCAGCATTTT. Its translation is CASNGVSNQPQHF.